The 13 T cell receptor beta chains in this list originate from one sample, sequenced in a study of blood T cell repertoires in COVID-19. Assay used: immunoSEQ multiplex PCR; TCRdb lists only in-frame clones, some missing. Here the sample spans fewer than 120,000 clones, about 85% being singletons. The sequenced sample consisted of peripheral blood. These receptor sequences come from a human donor in a cohort sampled during active COVID-19.

The chain recombines TRBV28 with TRBJ2-5; 7 nucleotides match TRBD2. The CDR3 has 13 amino acids. With 7 bases clipped from V and 5 bases from J, the junction kept 7 bases outside the gene matches. Per the germline V gene, CDR1 is MDHEN and CDR2 is SYDVKM. CDR3 sequence: CASIGGSRETQYF. The CDR3 coding sequence is TGTGCCAGCATTGGCGGGAGTAGGGAGACCCAGTACTTC.

The chain uses TRBV6-6 and TRBJ2-7; 14 nucleotides align to TRBD2. Trimming removed 5 bases from V and 7 bases from J; junction bases left unmatched: 16. The length of the CDR3 is 18 residues. Germline assignment: CDR1 MNHNY and CDR2 SVGAGI (reference sequence). The CDR3 loop reads CASSRKPTSGRERGEQYF. DNA for the CDR3: TGTGCCAGCAGTCGCAAACCGACTAGCGGGAGGGAGCGGGGAGAGCAGTACTTC.

The chain joins TRBV6-5 to TRBJ1-1; 10 bases fit TRBD1. After removal of 10 bases from V and 4 bases from J, the junction contained 3 bases not matched to a gene. Germline V gene lookup returns CDR1 MNHEY and CDR2 SVGAGI. The CDR3 extends over 12 amino acids. CDR3 nucleotide sequence: TGTGCCACGACAGGGGGCGGCACTGAAGCTTTCTTT. The encoded protein is CATTGGGTEAFF.

This clone was picked up one time. This chain connects TRBV5-1 to TRBJ1-1; 7 positions match TRBD1. Trimming removed 0 bases from V and 12 bases from J; junction bases left unmatched: 20. The CDR3 totals 17 residues. The germline V gene has CDR1 SGHRS and CDR2 YFSETQ. This chain's CDR3 is CASSLGEGASVLLGTFF. CDR3 in DNA: TGCGCCAGCAGCTTGGGAGAGGGGGCCTCGGTGTTATTGGGAACTTTCTTT.

Points on this clone: Within the sample, other DNA sequences also encode this same CDR3. The chain uses TRBV11-3 and TRBJ1-3; D remains unclear. Germline loops: CDR1 SGHNT, CDR2 YENEEA. Trimming took 4 bases from V and 0 from J, leaving 4 bases between them. The CDR3 covers 13 residues. The CDR3 DNA sequence: TGTGCCAGCAGCTCCTCCTCTGGAAACACCATATATTTT. Protein product: CASSSSSGNTIYF.

The chain carries TRBV19 and TRBJ2-3; 8 bases are shared with TRBD1. This CDR3 comprises 15 residues. Germline CDR1 reads LNHDA; CDR2 reads SQIVND (reference sequence). Trimming at V came to 5 bases and at J to 1 base, leaving 5 bases not matched to a gene. CDR3 sequence: CASSEFRGRTDTQYF. CDR3 coding DNA: TGTGCCAGTAGTGAATTCAGGGGGCGCACAGATACGCAGTATTTT. The complete variable domain, with remaining parts taken from reference TRBV19 and TRBJ2-3, reads DGGITQSPKYLFRKEGQNVTLSCEQNLNHDAMYWYRQDPGQGLRLIYYSQIVNDFQKGDIAEGYSVSREKKESFPLTVTSAQKNPTAFYLCASSEFRGRTDTQYFGPGTRLTVL.

The gene calls are TRBV13 and TRBJ1-2, with D maybe TRBD1 (5 bases). CDR1 and CDR2 from the germline V gene are PRHDT and FYEKMQ (reference sequence). The CDR3 is made up of 16 amino acids. Trimming took off 6 bases at V and 1 base at J, with 18 bases between the two ends. The CDR3 spells CASRSRRGGDNYGYTF. Here the CDR3 DNA reads TGTGCCAGCAGAAGTAGGAGGGGAGGAGATAACTATGGCTACACCTTC.

This sequence joins TRBV29-1 and TRBJ1-1; TRBD1 matches 11 bases. The CDR3 is 19 amino acids. V lost 6 bases, J lost 1 base, and 19 bases stayed unmatched. Germline CDR1 SQVTM, CDR2 ANQGSEA. The CDR3: CSVARRSSGQGARNTEAFF. CDR3 nucleotides: TGCAGCGTGGCCCGGAGAAGTTCCGGACAGGGGGCGAGGAACACTGAAGCTTTCTTT.

The rearrangement links TRBV29-1 to TRBJ2-5; D unclear. V lost 2 bases, J lost 1 base, and 23 bases lay in between. CDR1 SQVTM and CDR2 ANQGSEA come from the germline V gene. CDR3 length: 18 amino acids. The CDR3 loop reads CSVEWAASLSVIQETQYF. The CDR3 DNA follows: TGCAGCGTTGAATGGGCCGCCTCCTTGAGTGTAATCCAAGAGACCCAGTACTTC.

The genes are TRBV2 and TRBJ1-1; the match to TRBD1 covers 8 bases. V lost 6 bases, J lost 1 base, and 1 base stayed unmatched. The CDR3 is made up of 13 amino acids. Germline V gives CDR1 SNHLY, CDR2 FYNNEI. The CDR3 coding sequence is TGTGCCAGCAGAGACAGGGGGAACACTGAAGCTTTCTTT. It encodes CASRDRGNTEAFF.

CDR3 sequence reads: CASSRTANTEAFF. The DNA for the CDR3 is TGTGCCAGCAGTCGGACAGCCAACACTGAAGCTTTCTTT. The rearrangement uses TRBV6-6 and TRBJ1-1; tentative D call: TRBD1 (6 bases). The CDR3 length is 13 residues. The germline V and J ends were trimmed by 5 bases and 2 bases, with 9 bases remaining between them. In germline, CDR1 is MNHNY, CDR2 SVGAGI (reference sequence).

This clone was recorded only once. V usage is TRBV2 and J usage is TRBJ2-5, with TRBD2 matching over 8 bases. Unmatched junction bases numbered 13, after V lost 8 bases and J lost 5 bases. CDR3 size: 15 residues. Germline V gene data show CDR1 as SNHLY and CDR2 as FYNNEI. CDR3: CASGGNGLASETQYF. The CDR3 DNA sequence: TGTGCCAGCGGAGGGAATGGACTAGCCTCGGAGACCCAGTACTTC.

This sequence joins TRBV19 and TRBJ1-5; 9 bases align to TRBD1. CDR1 and CDR2 from the germline V gene are LNHDA and SQIVND (reference sequence). This CDR3 is 15 amino acids long. J gave up 6 bases and V 5 bases, and 8 bases lay outside the gene matches. The CDR3 here is CASSLPGQGVQPQHF. Here the CDR3 DNA reads TGTGCCAGTAGTCTTCCGGGACAGGGCGTTCAGCCCCAGCATTTT.